The 3 T cell receptor beta chains in this list originate from one sample, sequenced in a study of shared clonotypes between healthy human individuals. Clones were read by immunoSEQ multiplex PCR, and TCRdb kept only the in-frame ones, dropping some. The sample carries some 360,000 clones, roughly 80% recorded once. Sample: memory CD4+ T cells sorted from blood. Subset indicated: CD45RA-negative fraction. The receptors originated from a man under 40 in good health.

The chain recombines TRBV5-5 with TRBJ2-7, with D tentatively TRBD2 (5 bases). Germline assignment: CDR1 SGHKS and CDR2 YYEKEE (reference sequence). The CDR3 consists of 20 residues. The germline V and J ends were trimmed by 4 bases and 3 bases, with 32 bases remaining between them. This chain's CDR3 is CASSKRDWSRERRTVYEQYF. The CDR3 nucleotides read TGTGCCAGCAGCAAACGTGACTGGTCCCGGGAAAGGAGAACGGTCTACGAGCAGTACTTC.

The chain carries TRBV7-9 and TRBJ1-1, with TRBD1 identical over 10 bases. V was clipped by 5 bases and J by 5 bases; unmatched bases: 11. The CDR3 length is 16 residues. Germline V gives CDR1 SEHNR, CDR2 FQNEAQ (reference sequence). CDR3 residues: CASSPSSGQGKTEAFF. In DNA, the CDR3 is TGTGCCAGCAGCCCCTCCTCGGGACAGGGGAAAACTGAAGCTTTCTTT.

This clone came up a few times. The genes are TRBV2 and TRBJ2-7; perhaps TRBD1 as D (5 bases). V gave up 6 bases and J gave up 3 bases, with 9 bases separating them. This CDR3 contains 12 residues. Per the germline V gene, CDR1 is SNHLY and CDR2 is FYNNEI. CDR3 nucleotides: TGTGCCAGCAGCCGCGACAGCTACGAGCAGTACTTC. Its translation: CASSRDSYEQYF.